This T cell receptor beta chain was sequenced during a study of cytomegalovirus exposure and HLA in healthy donors. The V gene's germline CDR1 is SEHNR and CDR2 FQNEAQ (reference sequence). The CDR3 has 15 amino acids. V lost 5 bases, J lost 4 bases, and 5 bases stayed unmatched. PCR amplification relied on 60 Vbeta primers (plus 13 Jbeta primers). Using immunoSEQ multiplex PCR, the repertoire was profiled, and TCRdb retains in-frame clones only, with some absent. The sample table sets out roughly 120,000 clones. The chain has TRBV7-9 and TRBJ2-1; 10 bases agree with TRBD2. The TCR comes from a man between 18 and 35 years old in good health and CMV-seronegative. Specimen: PBMCs. CDR3 loop: CASSLRTSGYNEQFF. CDR3 DNA: TGTGCCAGCAGCCTACGGACTAGCGGATACAATGAGCAGTTCTTC.